This TCR beta chain was documented in a study of radiotherapy plus CTLA-4 blockade in lung cancer. Study as a whole: Across the patients, objective responses occurred in approximately 19%, and disease control in approximately 30%.

Here immunoSEQ multiplex PCR was the method, and the copy in TCRdb shows in-frame clones only, minus some. The sample lists under 90,000 clones; about 78% were seen once. Notes on the study in general: Peripheral blood showed expansion of tumor-derived TCR clones after radiotherapy and ipilimumab. Dynamics of early blood T cell clones, together with interferon-beta, were reportedly the best predictors of response.

The CDR3 runs 13 residues. With 4 bases removed from V and 6 bases from J, the gap between germline ends came to 13 bases. Germline lookup yields CDR1 KGHSH and CDR2 LQKENI. Concerning this clone itself: What it binds is unknown.

The chain joins TRBV18 to TRBJ2-7, with D hard to call. The sequencing used peripheral blood, collected from a patient treated with radiotherapy plus ipilimumab. The receptor comes from a human donor with non-small cell lung cancer that progressed on radiotherapy plus ipilimumab. This CDR3 reads CASSLESGVEQYF. CDR3 coding DNA: TGTGCCAGCTCACTTGAGTCAGGTGTCGAGCAGTACTTC.